These 20 T cell receptor beta chains came from one sample sequenced in a study of blood T cells in healthy people across ages (dated by TCRdb to between 2014 and 2017). Libraries were made using 5' RACE. The data were produced on an Illumina HiSeq 2500. The second PCR ran for roughly 7 to 12 cycles and used a J-beta primer mix along with a sample-barcoded 5' primer. TCRdb took the public reads, trimmed them with fastp at Q25, ran MiXCR for clone calling and kept in-frame beta chains. Merged by CDR3 protein, the rows form single entries marked with the most common genes and DNA. Across this sample there are roughly 790,000 distinct CDR3 sequences, with more than 40% seen only once. Together, the top ten hold 20% to 25% of the sample. Sequencing input: blood. All receptors come from an older woman in good health.

This rearrangement joins TRBV12-3 or TRBV12-4 to TRBJ2-7, with D possibly TRBD2 on 6 matching bases. Trimming cost V 0 bases and J 2 bases, with 11 bases left between them. This CDR3 is built from 15 residues. The CDR3 spells CASSLALGGAYEQYF. CDR3 DNA: TGTGCCAGCAGTTTAGCGCTCGGGGGAGCCTACGAGCAGTACTTC.

Only a few counts were recorded for this clonotype. V and J are TRBV12-3 or TRBV12-4 and TRBJ2-7; D not resolved. This CDR3 comprises 13 residues. Trimming removed 3 bases from V and 2 bases from J, with 8 bases in between. The CDR3 here is CASSFAYTYEQYF. DNA for the CDR3: TGTGCCAGCAGTTTCGCATACACCTACGAGCAGTACTTC.

The sample holds a few counts of this clonotype. The chain has TRBV5-1 and TRBJ1-1; D is possibly TRBD1 (5 bases). Trimming left V 0 bases short and J 3 bases short, with 9 bases between. The CDR3 is 14 residues long. Germline lookup yields CDR1 SGHRS and CDR2 YFSETQ. The CDR3: CASSLVGEDTEAFF. The CDR3 DNA is TGCGCCAGCAGCTTGGTGGGGGAGGACACTGAAGCTTTCTTT.

V and J are TRBV28 and TRBJ1-2, with D possibly matching TRBD1 (5 bases). Germline assignment: CDR1 MDHEN and CDR2 SYDVKM. V was shortened by 6 bases and J by 6 bases, with 26 bases between the two germline ends. The CDR3 covers 17 residues. CDR3: CASSPPGGGWEGDGYTF. CDR3 sequence (DNA): TGTGCCAGCAGCCCCCCCGGGGGTGGGTGGGAAGGAGATGGCTACACCTTC.

The chain joins TRBV25-1 to TRBJ1-1, with 7 nucleotides matching TRBD1. The ends lost 6 bases at V and 1 base at J; junction bases unmatched: 2. This CDR3 has 13 amino acids. Germline V gene lookup returns CDR1 MGHDK and CDR2 SYGVNS. CDR3 coding DNA: TGTGCCAGCAGGGGGACAGCGAACACTGAAGCTTTCTTT. It encodes CASRGTANTEAFF.

In this sample, this clonotype turned up a few times. This chain uses TRBV9 with TRBJ1-1; TRBD1 agrees at 7 bases. The junction had 1 base not matched to a gene; V was cut back by 7 bases and J by 1 base. Germline loops: CDR1 SGDLS, CDR2 YYNGEE. The CDR3 covers 12 residues. DNA for the CDR3: TGTGCCAGCGGGACAGCGAACACTGAAGCTTTCTTT. Its translation is CASGTANTEAFF.

CDR3: CASSQGKDGYTF. DNA of the CDR3: TGTGCCAGCAGCCAGGGGAAGGATGGCTACACCTTC. The chain joins TRBV27 to TRBJ1-2; perhaps TRBD1 as D (6 bases). V was clipped by 6 bases and J by 6 bases, with 11 bases between them. There are 12 residues in the CDR3. In germline, CDR1 is MNHEY, CDR2 SMNVEV (reference sequence).

The chain joins TRBV5-1 to TRBJ2-2, with D uncertain. The length of the CDR3 is 14 residues. Germline CDR1 SGHRS, CDR2 YFSETQ. V lost 6 bases and J lost 2, with 11 bases in between. The CDR3 DNA is TGCGCCAGCATGGTTCAGGCTAACACCGGGGAGCTGTTTTTT. Encoded protein: CASMVQANTGELFF.

This clonotype was counted ten times or more. V is TRBV20-1 and J is TRBJ1-2, with a tentative D call TRBD1 (5 bases). The CDR3 is 16 amino acids. Germline V gives CDR1 DFQATT, CDR2 SNEGSKA (reference sequence). Trimming took 1 base from V and 2 from J, leaving 17 bases between them. Written as DNA, the CDR3 is TGCAGTGCTAGAGCCACAAAGCGGGACGTAAACTATGGCTACACCTTC. Amino acids: CSARATKRDVNYGYTF.

This rearrangement joins TRBV11-1 to TRBJ2-1, with 13 nucleotides matching TRBD2. V was pared by 4 bases and J by 6 bases, with 12 bases of the junction left unmatched. In germline, CDR1 is SGHAT, CDR2 FQDESV (reference sequence). This CDR3 is built from 18 residues. CDR3 sequence: CASSSITGTSGNTNEQFF. As DNA, the CDR3 is TGTGCCAGCAGCTCTATAACCGGGACTAGCGGGAATACCAATGAGCAGTTCTTC.

This CDR3 reads CASSVAPDSNQPQHF. The CDR3, as DNA: TGTGCCAGCAGCGTAGCCCCAGATAGCAATCAGCCCCAGCATTTT. V is TRBV9 and J is TRBJ1-5; D remains unclear. The germline CDR1 and CDR2 sequences are SGDLS and YYNGEE. This CDR3 is built from 15 residues. V dropped 0 bases and J dropped 0 bases, with 7 bases sitting between them.

This clonotype was counted a few times. An end of the junction does not agree with germline; a read error may underlie this. V is TRBV15 and J is TRBJ2-4; 9 bases match TRBD2. Germline V CDR1 and CDR2: LNHNV, YYDKDF (reference sequence). The CDR3 covers 16 residues. CDR3 sequence reads: CATRRGRGGAKNIQYF. CDR3 nucleotides: TGTGCCACCAGAAGAGGGCGGGGGGGAGCCAAAAACATTCAGTACTTC.

The V call is TRBV6-2 or TRBV6-3, the J call TRBJ2-1; 12 bases are a match to TRBD2. J lost 9 bases, V lost 5 bases, and 8 bases had no gene match. Per germline, CDR1 MNHEY and CDR2 SVGEGT. The CDR3 covers 15 residues. CDR3: CASSRRLAGVREQFF. CDR3 in DNA: TGTGCCAGCAGTCGCCGACTAGCGGGAGTCCGTGAGCAGTTCTTC.

This clonotype was detected only a few times. The J gene is TRBJ1-4, the V gene TRBV7-9; D not certain. The V end lost 5 bases, the J end lost 4 bases, and 17 bases lay between the germline ends. Germline V gene data show CDR1 as SEHNR and CDR2 as FQNEAQ (reference sequence). There are 16 residues in the CDR3. The CDR3 DNA reads TGTGCCAGCAGCCCTCAAGGCACAGAAGTTAATGAAAAACTGTTTTTT. This codes for CASSPQGTEVNEKLFF.

The V call is TRBV5-1, the J call TRBJ1-2, with 7 bases matching TRBD1. Trimming took 4 bases from V and 1 from J; bases not matched to a gene: 10. The germline CDR1 and CDR2 sequences are SGHRS and YFSETQ. This CDR3 region has 16 residues. This chain's CDR3 is CASSLGQHNYNYGYTF. The CDR3 DNA sequence: TGCGCCAGCAGCCTGGGACAGCATAATTATAACTATGGCTACACCTTC.

In its sample, this clonotype was seen a few times. The chain has TRBV9 and TRBJ2-5; D not certain. The CDR3 totals 15 residues. V lost 0 bases, J lost 3 bases, and 12 bases lay in between. CDR1 is SGDLS, CDR2 YYNGEE, per germline. The CDR3 nucleotides read TGTGCCAGCAGCGTAGGGCCCCGACCCGAAGAGACCCAGTACTTC. Encoded protein: CASSVGPRPEETQYF.

J is TRBJ1-2 and V is TRBV5-1; TRBD1 might be the D (5 bases). The V gene lost 4 bases and the J gene lost 7 bases, with 17 bases spanning the gap. Germline values: CDR1 SGHRS, CDR2 YFSETQ. CDR3 size: 14 residues. The chain's CDR3 is CASSIQTELVGYTF. In DNA, the CDR3 is TGCGCCAGCAGCATTCAGACAGAATTGGTTGGCTACACCTTC.

As to this clonotype: The conserved final phenylalanine or tryptophan is absent from the CDR3, which likely points to a read error. It is unclear where the CDR3 begins or ends on the DNA, so no DNA is shown, and the CDR3 is as TCRdb lists it. This chain links TRBV7-8 with TRBJ2-5; the table assigns TRBD1, which was not confirmed against the DNA. The CDR3 spans 17 amino acids, including both terminal residues. The germline V gene encodes CDR1 SGHVS and CDR2 FQNEAQ. CDR3 amino acids: CASANGGQTTLQETQHL.

For this clonotype: A clone one base away is much larger, so this may be a read error. The V call is TRBV3-1, the J call TRBJ2-1, with 7 bases matching TRBD2. The end of the DNA is better explained by TRBJ2-7, so the J call may be wrong. Per the germline V gene, CDR1 is LGHDT and CDR2 is YNNKEL (reference sequence). The CDR3 has 15 residues. Written as DNA, the CDR3 is TGTGCCAGCAGCCTAGTGAGCGGGATCTACAATGAGCAGTACTTC. This sequence encodes CASSLVSGIYNEQYF.

This clonotype has just a few counts. The V call is TRBV7-9, the J call TRBJ2-1, with unresolved D. CDR3 size: 10 residues. Trimming left V 6 bases short and J 13 bases short, with 10 bases between. Germline V gene lookup returns CDR1 SEHNR and CDR2 FQNEAQ (reference sequence). The CDR3 loop is CASRGPSQFF. CDR3 coding DNA: TGTGCCAGCAGAGGGCCCTCCCAGTTCTTC.